The 12 T cell receptor beta chains listed next were all sequenced from one sample in a study of spatial heterogeneity in lung cancer (dated 2019 in TCRdb). The time point label, read with the paper, signifies: sample taken at primary tumor resection. The library was prepared using 5' RACE. TCRdb shows the sequencer as NextSeq 500. Starting from the raw public reads, TCRdb applied fastp trimming at Q25, assembled clones with MiXCR and retained in-frame beta chains. Rows are unified per CDR3 protein, each entry keeping the most common DNA and genes. Within this sample are 200 to 250 distinct CDR3 sequences, with 50% to 55% of them counted one time only. Of the sample, 35% is held by the ten largest clones. Specimen: normal lung tissue next to the tumor, collected at surgery. The origin of the receptors is a male donor with early-stage non-small cell lung cancer.

As to this clonotype: In a library made to pick up alpha chains, this beta chain is a stray read with a size that means little. V and J are TRBV11-2 and TRBJ2-3, with TRBD2 matching over 8 bases. Unmatched junction bases numbered 16, after V lost 0 bases and J lost 2 bases. Germline V CDR1 and CDR2: SGHAT, FQNNGV. The CDR3 spans 20 residues. CDR3 region: CASSLERAATGTRYTDTQYF. In nucleotides, the CDR3 is TGTGCCAGCAGCTTAGAAAGGGCAGCGACCGGGACTAGATACACAGATACGCAGTATTTT.

Of note for this clonotype: A library made for alpha chains picked up this beta chain off target, so its size means little. This chain joins TRBV20-1 and TRBJ2-7; D possibly corresponds to TRBD2 (5 bases). Germline lookup yields CDR1 DFQATT and CDR2 SNEGSKA (reference sequence). The CDR3 covers 16 residues. The V end lost 0 bases, the J end lost 7 bases, and 22 bases lay between the germline ends. In DNA, the CDR3 is TGCAGTGCTAGAGATTTTGCGACTACCCTCTCTCGGGAGCAGTACTTC. Translating it yields CSARDFATTLSREQYF.

To note about this clonotype: A library prepared for alpha chains yielded this beta chain as an off-target read; its size is of little meaning. CDR3 loop: CASSPTGTGLNTEAFF. In DNA, the CDR3 is TGTGCCAGCAGCCCTACCGGGACAGGCTTGAACACTGAAGCTTTCTTT. The chain uses TRBV5-4 and TRBJ1-1; 8 bases fit TRBD1. The germline V gene has CDR1 SGHNT and CDR2 YYREEE (reference sequence). Trimming removed 4 bases from V and 0 bases from J; junction bases left unmatched: 8. This CDR3 is built from 16 residues.

A word on this clonotype: The library was prepared for alpha chains; this beta chain is a stray read, so its frequency means little. CDR3 DNA: TGTGCCAGCAGCAACCGGCCTAGCGGGAGAGGAAAGAATGAGCAGTTCTTC. This codes for CASSNRPSGRGKNEQFF. This chain connects TRBV21-1 to TRBJ2-1; TRBD2 is taken as the D call from the table, unchecked against the DNA. TRBV21-1 has pseudogene status. The CDR3 has 17 amino acids.

To note about this clonotype: Found in a library prepared for alpha chains, this beta chain is an off-target read, and its abundance has little meaning. This chain joins TRBV6-2 or TRBV6-3 and TRBJ2-1; maybe TRBD2 (6 bases). This CDR3 has 16 amino acids. V gave up 5 bases and J gave up 1 base, with 15 bases separating them. From germline, CDR1 is MNHEY and CDR2 SVGEGT. CDR3 sequence: CASSQTSMGSYNEQFF. The CDR3 region has the DNA TGTGCCAGCAGTCAGACTAGTATGGGGTCCTACAATGAGCAGTTCTTC.

This clonotype was observed a handful of times. The library was built for alpha chains, so this beta chain is an off-target read and its size means little. The gene calls are TRBV12-3 or TRBV12-4 and TRBJ2-1; D gene unclear. The ends were cut back, 4 bases at V and 6 bases at J, with 7 bases in the middle. The CDR3 totals 12 residues. Here the CDR3 DNA reads TGTGCCAGCAGTTCCGGCCCCAATGAGCAGTTCTTC. Protein product: CASSSGPNEQFF.

Details on this clonotype: Because this beta chain is a stray read in a library intended to capture alpha chains, its abundance should not be given much weight. The chain joins TRBV6-5 to TRBJ1-5; no definite D call. The CDR3 is made up of 16 amino acids. Trimming pared 3 bases from V and 6 bases from J, leaving 18 bases between. CDR1 is MNHEY and CDR2 is SVGAGI in the germline V gene. Here the CDR3 DNA reads TGTGCCAGCAGTTATGGGAAGTGGACCGGGAGTCAGCCCCAGCATTTT. Encoded protein: CASSYGKWTGSQPQHF.

Remarks on this clonotype: This beta chain is a stray read from a library made for alpha chains; its abundance is not meaningful. V gene TRBV4-1 combines with J gene TRBJ2-3, with D uncertain. The CDR3 consists of 16 residues. Germline CDR1 MGHRA, CDR2 YSYEKL. Between the trimmed V and J ends, which lost 6 bases and 4 bases, there was a span of 20 bases. In nucleotides, the CDR3 is TGCGCCAGCAGTCCTACTGCGTTGGGAAGCGCAGATACGCAGTATTTT. It encodes CASSPTALGSADTQYF.

The sample holds a few counts of this clonotype. This beta chain appears as a stray read in a library generated for alpha chains; its size is not informative. The chain links TRBV25-1 to TRBJ2-7; D remains ambiguous. The CDR3 is 12 amino acids. CDR1 is MGHDK and CDR2 is SYGVNS in the germline V gene. V was cut by 3 bases and J by 0 bases, with 3 bases left in between. In DNA, the CDR3 is TGTGCCAGCAGTGACAGCTCCTACGAGCAGTACTTC. Its translation: CASSDSSYEQYF.

The table lists this clonotype with a few counts. For a library built for alpha chains, this beta chain is a stray read; little rests on its size. V usage is TRBV6-2 or TRBV6-3 and J usage is TRBJ2-6, with D hard to call. V was clipped by 6 bases and J by 2 bases, with 8 bases between them. Germline V gene lookup returns CDR1 MNHEY and CDR2 SVGEGT. This CDR3 has 14 amino acids. CDR3 sequence reads: CASSPNTGANVLTF. For the CDR3, the DNA is TGTGCCAGCAGCCCGAATACTGGGGCCAACGTCCTGACTTTC.

As regards this clonotype: This beta chain is off target for a library built for alpha chains, so its abundance means little. The V call is TRBV28, the J call TRBJ2-3; either TRBD1 or TRBD2 may fit D (5 bases each). CDR1 and CDR2 (germline): MDHEN, SYDVKM. The CDR3 loop spans 15 amino acids. Trimming left V 4 bases short and J 7 bases short, with 18 bases between. The CDR3, as DNA: TGTGCCAGCAGTTCCGGGACCGAAGCACAATATACGCAGTATTTT. It translates to CASSSGTEAQYTQYF. The variable domain in full, with the rest retrieved from reference TRBV28 and TRBJ2-3, is DVKVTQSSRYLVKRTGEKVFLECVQDMDHENMFWYRQDPGLGLRLIYFSYDVKMKEKGDIPEGYSVSREKKERFSLILESASTNQTSMYLCASSSGTEAQYTQYFGPGTRLTVL.

This clonotype was seen a handful of times. This beta chain is an unintended read in a library built for alpha chains; its size means little. This chain connects TRBV7-3 to TRBJ2-7, with TRBD1 as a possible D gene (9 bases). This CDR3 has 15 residues. Germline V gene sequence: CDR1 SGHTA, CDR2 FQGTGA. V gave up 5 bases and J gave up 4 bases, with 18 bases separating them. This CDR3 reads CASSPGGTGTYEQYF. CDR3 coding DNA: TGTGCCAGCAGCCCGGGAGGGACAGGGACGTACGAGCAGTACTTC.